A single sample gave rise to the 14 T cell receptor beta chains below, sequenced in a study of identifying expanded T cells in peripheral blood. The repertoire was sequenced with immunoSEQ multiplex PCR; TCRdb's copy has only in-frame clones and lacks some. Seen here are about 110,000 clones, around 89% observed once, and the top ten hold roughly 15%. Specimen: blood. The receptors were sampled from a person aged 18 to 69 in good health.

Remarks on this clone: A read error may produce the germline difference seen at one junction end. This rearrangement joins TRBV5-6 to TRBJ1-4, with 7 positions matching TRBD1. The CDR3 sequence is 15 residues long. Germline loops: CDR1 SGHDT, CDR2 YYEEEE. CDR3 region: CARRGGRPTNEKLFF. In DNA form, the CDR3 reads TGTGCCCGCAGGGGGGGGCGGCCAACTAATGAAAAACTGTTTTTT.

The chain combines TRBV7-8 with TRBJ1-2; no firm D call. Germline values: CDR1 SGHVS, CDR2 FQNEAQ. V was pared by 3 bases and J by 3 bases, with 8 bases between. This CDR3 is 13 amino acids long. The CDR3 DNA follows: TGTGCCAGCAGCTTTTCGGGGTACTATGGCTACACCTTC. It encodes CASSFSGYYGYTF.

This chain links TRBV19 with TRBJ2-3, with a weak D call TRBD1 (6 bases). Trimming stripped 6 bases from V and 0 bases from J, with 19 bases between. The CDR3 has 17 amino acids. In germline, CDR1 is LNHDA, CDR2 SQIVND (reference sequence). In nucleotides, the CDR3 is TGTGCCAGTAGGAACTCGGGGACACCCGCTAGCACAGATACGCAGTATTTT. Protein: CASRNSGTPASTDTQYF.

V is TRBV5-4 and J is TRBJ1-2; maybe TRBD1 (6 bases). Trimming shortened V by 4 bases and J by 0 bases, and 13 bases separated the two germline ends. In germline, CDR1 is SGHNT, CDR2 YYREEE (reference sequence). The CDR3 is made up of 15 amino acids. In nucleotides, the CDR3 is TGTGCCAGCAGCCTCGCAGGGGTTTCTAACTATGGCTACACCTTC. It encodes CASSLAGVSNYGYTF.

The chain uses TRBV4-3 and TRBJ2-1; possible D gene TRBD2, 6 bases. CDR1 LGHNA and CDR2 YSLEER come from the germline V gene. The CDR3 totals 17 residues. V was cut by 0 bases and J by 8 bases, with 20 bases left in between. As DNA, the CDR3 is TGCGCCAGCAGCCAAGATCCCCCCCCGGGGGTACGGGATGAGCAGTTCTTC. It codes for CASSQDPPPGVRDEQFF.

CDR3 sequence (DNA): TGTGCCAGCAAAGAGGGGCCCCAGGGTCACGAGCAGTACTTC. This encodes CASKEGPQGHEQYF. The chain joins TRBV6-8 to TRBJ2-7; perhaps D is TRBD1 or TRBD2 (5 bases each). Per germline, CDR1 MNHGY and CDR2 SAAAGT. This CDR3 spans 14 amino acids. The V end lost 7 bases, the J end lost 5 bases, and 18 bases lay between the germline ends.

The table lists this clone with a count of one. The V call is TRBV6-5, the J call TRBJ1-2; no reliable D call. V was shortened by 6 bases and J by 4 bases, with 12 bases between the two germline ends. The CDR3 has 13 residues. CDR1 and CDR2 (germline): MNHEY, SVGAGI. The DNA for the CDR3 is TGTGCCAGCAGCCCACTCCTGATCTATGGCTACACCTTC. It translates to CASSPLLIYGYTF.

The V and J genes are TRBV9 and TRBJ2-1; 7 bases line up with TRBD1. The CDR3 runs 16 residues. Germline V gene lookup returns CDR1 SGDLS and CDR2 YYNGEE. Trimming cost V 5 bases and J 2 bases; bases outside gene matches: 10. The CDR3 DNA follows: TGTGCCAGCAGTGAGATTACAGGGGCCCCCTACAATGAGCAGTTCTTC. Protein sequence: CASSEITGAPYNEQFF.

J is TRBJ2-2 and V is TRBV5-5; 8 bases agree with TRBD2. The CDR3 consists of 16 residues. The V segment lost 2 bases and the J segment 2 bases; nucleotides outside the gene matches: 5. CDR1 SGHKS and CDR2 YYEKEE come from the germline V gene (reference sequence). CDR3 DNA: TGTGCCAGCAGCTTCGAGCGGGGGATAAACACCGGGGAGCTGTTTTTT. Protein sequence: CASSFERGINTGELFF. The variable domain in full, completed from reference TRBV5-5 and TRBJ2-2, reads DAGVTQSPTHLIKTRGQQVTLRCSPISGHKSVSWYQQVLGQGPQFIFQYYEKEERGRGNFPDRFSARQFPNYSSELNVNALLLGDSALYLCASSFERGINTGELFFGEGSRLTVL.

The rearrangement uses TRBV10-3 and TRBJ1-1; TRBD1 matches 7 bases. The CDR3 is 13 residues long. After removal of 10 bases from V and 6 bases from J, the junction contained 11 bases not matched to a gene. The V gene's germline CDR1 is ENHRY and CDR2 SYGVKD. The chain's CDR3 is CASHRGGFSEAFF. CDR3 bases: TGTGCCAGCCACAGGGGTGGGTTTTCTGAAGCTTTCTTT.

This clone was detected only once. V gene TRBV18 combines with J gene TRBJ2-5, with a tentative D call TRBD2 (5 bases). The CDR3 is made up of 14 amino acids. Trimming shortened V by 3 bases and J by 7 bases, and 15 bases separated the two germline ends. Germline CDR1 is KGHSH and CDR2 is LQKENI. The CDR3 region is CASSPGLERGTQYF. In DNA form, the CDR3 reads TGTGCCAGCTCACCCGGACTGGAACGGGGGACCCAGTACTTC.

The DNA for the CDR3 is TGTGCCAGCAGCCCCCATCACCGCGCGGGTAGGAATGAGCAGTTCTTC. It encodes CASSPHHRAGRNEQFF. The chain is built from TRBV5-5 and TRBJ2-1; TRBD2 is a possible D gene (5 bases). This CDR3 is 16 amino acids long. Germline V gene sequence: CDR1 SGHKS, CDR2 YYEKEE (reference sequence). Trimming shortened V by 4 bases and J by 7 bases, and 21 bases separated the two germline ends. Looking up the rest from reference TRBV5-5 and TRBJ2-1 gives the full variable domain: DAGVTQSPTHLIKTRGQQVTLRCSPISGHKSVSWYQQVLGQGPQFIFQYYEKEERGRGNFPDRFSARQFPNYSSELNVNALLLGDSALYLCASSPHHRAGRNEQFFGPGTRLTVL.

V usage is TRBV7-2 and J usage is TRBJ2-5; 7 bases align to TRBD2. V trimming: 2 bases; J trimming: 5 bases; junction bases outside the gene matches: 5. Germline assignment: CDR1 SGHTA and CDR2 FQGNSA. This CDR3 is 14 amino acids long. The CDR3 protein is CASSLLQGGETQYF. Written as DNA, the CDR3 is TGTGCCAGCAGCTTACTCCAGGGAGGGGAGACCCAGTACTTC.

This sequence joins TRBV10-3 and TRBJ2-5, with 8 positions matching TRBD2. From germline, CDR1 is ENHRY and CDR2 SYGVKD. V gave up 8 bases and J gave up 1 base; unmatched junction bases: 9. The CDR3 spans 15 residues. The CDR3 coding sequence is TGTGCCATCTCTGCGGCAGCGGGGGTCCAAGAGACCCAGTACTTC. Amino acid sequence: CAISAAAGVQETQYF.